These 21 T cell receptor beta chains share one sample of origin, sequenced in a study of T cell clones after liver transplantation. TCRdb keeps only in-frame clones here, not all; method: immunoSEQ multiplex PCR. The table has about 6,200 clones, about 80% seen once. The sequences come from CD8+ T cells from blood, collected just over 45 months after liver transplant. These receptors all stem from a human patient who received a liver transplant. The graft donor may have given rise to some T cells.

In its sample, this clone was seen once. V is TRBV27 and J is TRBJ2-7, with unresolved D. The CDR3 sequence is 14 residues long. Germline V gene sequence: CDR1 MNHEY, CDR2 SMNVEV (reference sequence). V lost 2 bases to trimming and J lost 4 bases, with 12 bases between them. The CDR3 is CASSLKVGRYEQYF. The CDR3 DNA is TGTGCCAGCAGTTTAAAGGTAGGGCGTTACGAGCAGTACTTC.

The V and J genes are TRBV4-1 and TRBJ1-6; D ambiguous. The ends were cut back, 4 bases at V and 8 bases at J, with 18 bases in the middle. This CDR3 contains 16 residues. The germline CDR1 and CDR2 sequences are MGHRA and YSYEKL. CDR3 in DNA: TGCGCCAGCAGCCCCGGTTCTCCCGTTGGGGATTCACCCCTCCACTTT. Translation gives CASSPGSPVGDSPLHF.

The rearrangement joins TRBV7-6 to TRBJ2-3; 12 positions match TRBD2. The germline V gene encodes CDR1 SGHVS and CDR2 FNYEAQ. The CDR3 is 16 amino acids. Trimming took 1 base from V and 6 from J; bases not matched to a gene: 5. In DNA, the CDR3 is TGTGCCAGCAGCTTAGGACTAGCGGGAGAAGCGGATACGCAGTATTTT. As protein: CASSLGLAGEADTQYF. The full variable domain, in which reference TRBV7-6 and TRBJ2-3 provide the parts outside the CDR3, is GAGVSQSPRYKVTKRGQDVALRCDPISGHVSLYWYRQALGQGPEFLTYFNYEAQQDKSGLPNDRFSAERPEGSISTLTIQRTEQRDSAMYRCASSLGLAGEADTQYFGPGTRLTVL.

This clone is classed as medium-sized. This CDR3 is CASSITGGSEAFF. CDR3 sequence (DNA): TGTGCCAGTAGTATAACAGGGGGATCTGAAGCTTTCTTT. The gene calls are TRBV19 and TRBJ1-1; 8 bases match TRBD1. The germline CDR1 and CDR2 sequences are LNHDA and SQIVND (reference sequence). V dropped 2 bases and J dropped 6; count of bases not matched to a gene: 2. There are 13 residues in the CDR3.

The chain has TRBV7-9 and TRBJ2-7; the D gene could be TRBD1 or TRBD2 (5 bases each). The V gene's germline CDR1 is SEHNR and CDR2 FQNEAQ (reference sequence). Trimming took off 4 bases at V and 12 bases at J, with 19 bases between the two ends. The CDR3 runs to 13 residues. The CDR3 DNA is TGTGCCAGCAGCTCCTCCGGGACGGCCGGCCCGTACTTC. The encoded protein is CASSSSGTAGPYF.

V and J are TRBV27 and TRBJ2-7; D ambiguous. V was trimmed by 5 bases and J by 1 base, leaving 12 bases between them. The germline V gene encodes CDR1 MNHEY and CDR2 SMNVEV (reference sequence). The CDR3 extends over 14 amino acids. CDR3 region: CASSPRTASYEQYF. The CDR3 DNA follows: TGTGCCAGCAGTCCCAGGACGGCGTCCTACGAGCAGTACTTC.

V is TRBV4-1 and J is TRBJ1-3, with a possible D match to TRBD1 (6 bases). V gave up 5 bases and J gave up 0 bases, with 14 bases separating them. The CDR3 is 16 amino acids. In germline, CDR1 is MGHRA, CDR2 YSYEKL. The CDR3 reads CASSKTGQNSGNTIYF. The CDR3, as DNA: TGCGCCAGCAGCAAGACCGGACAGAACTCTGGAAACACCATATATTTT.

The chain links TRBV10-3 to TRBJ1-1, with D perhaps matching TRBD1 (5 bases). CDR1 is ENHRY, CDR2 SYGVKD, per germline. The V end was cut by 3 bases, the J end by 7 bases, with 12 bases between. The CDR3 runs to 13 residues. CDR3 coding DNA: TGTGCCATCAGTGAAACAGGTTGGGATGAAGCTTTCTTT. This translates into CAISETGWDEAFF.

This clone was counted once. The CDR3 DNA reads TGTGCCAGCAGCTTACCCTTTGGGGGGGACACTGAAGCTTTCTTT. It codes for CASSLPFGGDTEAFF. The rearrangement uses TRBV7-2 and TRBJ1-1; D is perhaps TRBD1 (5 bases). With 2 bases removed from V and 3 bases from J, the gap between germline ends came to 13 bases. This CDR3 spans 15 amino acids. The V gene's germline CDR1 is SGHTA and CDR2 FQGNSA.

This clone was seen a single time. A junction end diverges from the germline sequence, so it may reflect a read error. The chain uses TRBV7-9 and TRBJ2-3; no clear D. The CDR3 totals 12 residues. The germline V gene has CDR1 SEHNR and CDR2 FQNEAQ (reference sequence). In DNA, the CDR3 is TGTGCTAGCAGCTTTCAAGCAGATACGCAGTATTTT. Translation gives CASSFQADTQYF.

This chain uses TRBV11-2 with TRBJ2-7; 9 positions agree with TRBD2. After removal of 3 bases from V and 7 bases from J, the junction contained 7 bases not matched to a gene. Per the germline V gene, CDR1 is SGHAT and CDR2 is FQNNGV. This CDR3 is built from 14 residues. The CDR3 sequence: CASSFGAGGGEQYF. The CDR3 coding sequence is TGTGCCAGCAGCTTCGGAGCGGGAGGTGGAGAGCAGTACTTC.

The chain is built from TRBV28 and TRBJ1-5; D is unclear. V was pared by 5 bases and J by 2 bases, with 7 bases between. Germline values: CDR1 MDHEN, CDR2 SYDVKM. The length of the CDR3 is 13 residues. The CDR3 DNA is TGTGCCAGCAGTATCAATGGCAATCAGCCCCAGCATTTT. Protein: CASSINGNQPQHF. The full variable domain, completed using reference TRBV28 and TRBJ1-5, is DVKVTQSSRYLVKRTGEKVFLECVQDMDHENMFWYRQDPGLGLRLIYFSYDVKMKEKGDIPEGYSVSREKKERFSLILESASTNQTSMYLCASSINGNQPQHFGDGTRLSIL.

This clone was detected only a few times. The CDR3: CASGIGGPQYF. CDR3 DNA: TGTGCCAGCGGCATCGGGGGGCCCCAGTACTTC. The chain carries TRBV27 and TRBJ2-7; D is perhaps TRBD2 (7 bases). The CDR3 loop spans 11 amino acids. The germline V and J ends were trimmed by 8 bases and 10 bases, with 15 bases remaining between them. Per germline, CDR1 MNHEY and CDR2 SMNVEV (reference sequence).

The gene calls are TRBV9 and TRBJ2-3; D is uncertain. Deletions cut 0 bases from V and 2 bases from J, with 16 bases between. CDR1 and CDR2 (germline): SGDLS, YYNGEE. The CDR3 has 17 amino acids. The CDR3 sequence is CASSVEPLAVPTDTQYF. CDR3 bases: TGTGCCAGCAGCGTAGAACCGTTGGCAGTACCCACAGATACGCAGTATTTT.

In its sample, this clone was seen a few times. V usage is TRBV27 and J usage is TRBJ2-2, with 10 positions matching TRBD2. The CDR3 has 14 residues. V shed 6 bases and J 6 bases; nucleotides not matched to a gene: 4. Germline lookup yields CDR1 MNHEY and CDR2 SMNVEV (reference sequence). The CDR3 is CASSASGSAGELFF. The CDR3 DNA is TGTGCCAGCAGCGCTAGCGGGAGCGCCGGGGAGCTGTTTTTT.

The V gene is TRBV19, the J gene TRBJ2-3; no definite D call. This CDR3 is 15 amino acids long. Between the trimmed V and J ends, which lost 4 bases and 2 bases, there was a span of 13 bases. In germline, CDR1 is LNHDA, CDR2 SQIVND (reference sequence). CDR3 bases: TGTGCCAGTAGTAGGGCCCCGGCCAACACAGATACGCAGTATTTT. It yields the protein CASSRAPANTDTQYF.

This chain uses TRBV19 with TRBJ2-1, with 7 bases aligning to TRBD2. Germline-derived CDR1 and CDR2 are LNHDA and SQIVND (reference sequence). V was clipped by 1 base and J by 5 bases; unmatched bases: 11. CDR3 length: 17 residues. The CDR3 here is CASSIARGREINNEQFF. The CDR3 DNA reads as TGTGCCAGTAGTATAGCCCGAGGGCGGGAGATAAACAATGAGCAGTTCTTC. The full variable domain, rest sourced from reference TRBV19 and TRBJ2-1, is DGGITQSPKYLFRKEGQNVTLSCEQNLNHDAMYWYRQDPGQGLRLIYYSQIVNDFQKGDIAEGYSVSREKKESFPLTVTSAQKNPTAFYLCASSIARGREINNEQFFGPGTRLTVL.

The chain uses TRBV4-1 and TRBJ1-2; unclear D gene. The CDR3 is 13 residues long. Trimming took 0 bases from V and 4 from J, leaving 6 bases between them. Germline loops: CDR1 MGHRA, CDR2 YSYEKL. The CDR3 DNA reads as TGCGCCAGCAGCCAAGACAGTACCTATGGCTACACCTTC. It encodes CASSQDSTYGYTF.

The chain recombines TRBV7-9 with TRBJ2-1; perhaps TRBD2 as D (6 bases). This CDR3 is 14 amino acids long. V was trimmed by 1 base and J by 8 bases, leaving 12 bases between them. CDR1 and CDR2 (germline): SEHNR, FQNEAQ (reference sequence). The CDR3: CASSLGGRIDEQFF. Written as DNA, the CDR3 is TGTGCCAGCAGCTTAGGAGGGAGGATCGATGAGCAGTTCTTC.

The CDR3 DNA is TGTGCCAGCACCATGACTAGCTGGAACACAGATACGCAGTATTTT. Its protein is CASTMTSWNTDTQYF. The chain employs TRBV27 and TRBJ2-3, with 7 bases matching TRBD2. CDR1 is MNHEY, CDR2 SMNVEV, per germline (reference sequence). V dropped 7 bases and J dropped 2; count of bases not matched to a gene: 9. CDR3 size: 15 residues.

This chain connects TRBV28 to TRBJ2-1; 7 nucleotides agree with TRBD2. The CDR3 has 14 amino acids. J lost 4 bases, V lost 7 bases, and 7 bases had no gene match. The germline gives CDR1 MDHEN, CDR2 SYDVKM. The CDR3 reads CASTYSGSYNEQFF. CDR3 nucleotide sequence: TGTGCCAGCACGTATAGCGGGTCATACAATGAGCAGTTCTTC.